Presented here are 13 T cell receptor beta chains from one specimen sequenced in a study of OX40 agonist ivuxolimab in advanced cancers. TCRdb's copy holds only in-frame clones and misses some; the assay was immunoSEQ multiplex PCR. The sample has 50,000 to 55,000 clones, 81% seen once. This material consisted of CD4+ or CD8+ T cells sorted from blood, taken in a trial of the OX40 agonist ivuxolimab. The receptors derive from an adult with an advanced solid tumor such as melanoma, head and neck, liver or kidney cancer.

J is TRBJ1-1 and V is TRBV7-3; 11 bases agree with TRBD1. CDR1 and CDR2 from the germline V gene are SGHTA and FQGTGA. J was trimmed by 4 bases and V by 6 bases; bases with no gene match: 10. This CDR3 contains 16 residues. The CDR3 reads CASSLVPGTGGTEAFF. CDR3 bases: TGTGCCAGCAGTTTGGTACCCGGGACAGGGGGCACTGAAGCTTTCTTT.

The CDR3 loop reads CASSLGARSTEAFF. The CDR3 region has the DNA TGCGCCAGCAGCTTGGGGGCCCGGAGCACTGAAGCTTTCTTT. The rearrangement links TRBV5-1 to TRBJ1-1; unclear D gene. The germline CDR1 and CDR2 sequences are SGHRS and YFSETQ. The CDR3 is 14 amino acids. Trimming took off 0 bases at V and 4 bases at J, with 10 bases between the two ends.

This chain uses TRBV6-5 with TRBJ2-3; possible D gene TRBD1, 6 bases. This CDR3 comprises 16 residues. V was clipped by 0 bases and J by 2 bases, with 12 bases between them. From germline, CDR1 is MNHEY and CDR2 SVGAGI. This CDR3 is CASSYSMGHHTDTQYF. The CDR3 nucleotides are TGTGCCAGCAGTTACTCGATGGGACACCACACAGATACGCAGTATTTT.

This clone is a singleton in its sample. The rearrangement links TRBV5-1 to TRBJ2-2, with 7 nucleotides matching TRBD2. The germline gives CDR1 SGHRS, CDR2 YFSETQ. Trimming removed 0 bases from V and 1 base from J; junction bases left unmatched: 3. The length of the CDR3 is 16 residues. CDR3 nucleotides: TGCGCCAGCAGCTTGGACGGGGGGAAGAACACCGGGGAGCTGTTTTTT. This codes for CASSLDGGKNTGELFF.

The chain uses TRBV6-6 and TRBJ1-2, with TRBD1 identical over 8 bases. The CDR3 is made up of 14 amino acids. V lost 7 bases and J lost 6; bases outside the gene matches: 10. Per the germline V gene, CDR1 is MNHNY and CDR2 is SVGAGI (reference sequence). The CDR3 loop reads CASTSRGREDGYTF. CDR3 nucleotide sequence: TGTGCCAGCACCTCCAGGGGGCGCGAGGATGGCTACACCTTC.

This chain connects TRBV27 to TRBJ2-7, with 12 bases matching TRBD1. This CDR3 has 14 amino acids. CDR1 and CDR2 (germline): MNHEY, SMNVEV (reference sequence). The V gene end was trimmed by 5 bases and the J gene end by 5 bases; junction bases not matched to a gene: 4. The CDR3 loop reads CASSLGTGGNEQYF. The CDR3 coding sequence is TGTGCCAGCAGTCTCGGGACAGGGGGCAACGAGCAGTACTTC.

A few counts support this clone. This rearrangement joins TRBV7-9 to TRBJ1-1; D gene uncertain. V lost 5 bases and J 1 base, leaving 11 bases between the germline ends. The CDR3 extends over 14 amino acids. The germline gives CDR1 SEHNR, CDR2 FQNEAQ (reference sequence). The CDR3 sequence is CASSIDGKNTEAFF. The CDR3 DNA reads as TGTGCCAGCAGCATTGACGGGAAGAACACTGAAGCTTTCTTT.

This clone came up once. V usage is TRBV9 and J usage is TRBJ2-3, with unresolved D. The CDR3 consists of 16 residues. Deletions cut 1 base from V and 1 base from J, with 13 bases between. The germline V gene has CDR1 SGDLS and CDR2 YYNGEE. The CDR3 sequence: CASSVMRSSRTDTQYF. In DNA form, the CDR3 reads TGTGCCAGCAGCGTAATGAGGTCCTCCCGCACAGATACGCAGTATTTT.

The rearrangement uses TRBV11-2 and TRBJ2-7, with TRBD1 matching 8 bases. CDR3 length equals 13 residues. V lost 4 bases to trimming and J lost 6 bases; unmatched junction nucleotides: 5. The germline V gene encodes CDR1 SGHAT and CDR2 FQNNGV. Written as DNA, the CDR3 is TGTGCCAGCAGCTGGACAGGGAAGGGCGAGCAGTACTTC. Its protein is CASSWTGKGEQYF.

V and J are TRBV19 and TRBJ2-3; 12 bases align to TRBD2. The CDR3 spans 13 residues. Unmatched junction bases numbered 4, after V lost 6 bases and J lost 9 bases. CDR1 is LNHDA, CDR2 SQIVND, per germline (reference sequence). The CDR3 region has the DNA TGTGCCAGTAGACTAGCGGGGGGAACCACGCAGTATTTT. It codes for CASRLAGGTTQYF.

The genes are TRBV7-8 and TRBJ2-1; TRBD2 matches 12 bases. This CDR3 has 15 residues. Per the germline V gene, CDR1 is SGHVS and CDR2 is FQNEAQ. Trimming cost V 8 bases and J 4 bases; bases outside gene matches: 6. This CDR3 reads CASRPTSGGYNEQFF. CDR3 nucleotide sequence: TGTGCCAGCCGACCTACTAGCGGGGGGTACAATGAGCAGTTCTTC. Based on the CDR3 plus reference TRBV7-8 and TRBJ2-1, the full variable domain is GAGVSQSPRYKVAKRGQDVALRCDPISGHVSLFWYQQALGQGPEFLTYFQNEAQLDKSGLPSDRFFAERPEGSVSTLKIQRTQQEDSAVYLCASRPTSGGYNEQFFGPGTRLTVL.

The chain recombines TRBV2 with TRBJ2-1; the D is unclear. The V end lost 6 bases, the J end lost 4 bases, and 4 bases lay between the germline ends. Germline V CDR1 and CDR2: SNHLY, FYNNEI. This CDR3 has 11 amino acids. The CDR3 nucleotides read TGTGCCAGCAGCGTATACAATGAGCAGTTCTTC. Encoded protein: CASSVYNEQFF.

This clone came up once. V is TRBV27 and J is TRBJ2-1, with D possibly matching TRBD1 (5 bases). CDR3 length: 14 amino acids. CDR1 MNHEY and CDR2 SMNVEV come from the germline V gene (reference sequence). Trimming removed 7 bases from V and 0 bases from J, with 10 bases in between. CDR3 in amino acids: CASKGQSSYNEQFF. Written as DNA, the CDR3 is TGTGCCAGCAAGGGGCAGTCCTCCTACAATGAGCAGTTCTTC.